This T cell receptor (beta chain) was identified during a study of T-cell memory formation after mild COVID-19. Study outcomes and limitations: Researchers could not confirm that second-wave clones peaking on day 37 targeted SARS-CoV-2. The finding that pre-infection memory included some responding clones suggested that cross-reactive memory joined.

There are a few counts of this clonotype. The antigen is undetermined. TCRdb analysed the 5' RACE reads with MiXCR anew, one entry per CDR3 protein. The sample lists roughly 320,000 distinct CDR3 sequences, over 25% occurring once. Specimen: PBMCs or a T cell subset sorted from them (not recorded which). This sequence originates from an adult woman who had mild COVID-19 (a few samples of this study predate the infection). Cell type and time point are not known.

Here the CDR3 DNA reads TGTGCCAGCAGTGAGCAGGGGGCGGGGTACGAGCAGTACTTC. This encodes CASSEQGAGYEQYF. This chain links TRBV2 with TRBJ2-7; 8 nucleotides match TRBD1. From germline, CDR1 is SNHLY and CDR2 FYNNEI. After removal of 3 bases from V and 4 bases from J, the junction contained 5 bases not matched to a gene. This CDR3 contains 14 residues.